Listed below are T cell receptor beta chains from one sample, sequenced in a study of low-dose radiotherapy and immunotherapy resistance in tumors. TCRdb redid the calling of the reads with MiXCR, one entry per CDR3 protein. The sample lists tens of thousands of distinct CDR3 sequences, under 10% occurring once. The sample consisted of PBMCs, taken before treatment. Receptor source: a male donor with prostate cancer. The CDR3 runs from the conserved cysteine through the conserved F or W.

TRBJ1-6 TRBV6-2/TRBV6-3 CASTRVLTSGNSPLHF
TRBJ2-2 TRBV4-3 CACSQGYPVTGGLFF
TRBJ2-5 TRBV6-6 CASSYSGLGGSGGGRETQYF
TRBJ2-6 TRBV23-1 CASSQFGSGASGSVGANVLTF
TRBJ2-6 TRBV28 CASRIASSYRGPSSGANVLTF
TRBJ2-3 TRBV7-3 CASSLADTQYF
TRBJ1-5 TRBV19 CASSFPGNQPQHF
TRBJ2-7 TRBV6-2/TRBV6-3 CASSYGSASGGYEQYF
TRBJ1-4 TRBV14 CASSQYGTGATNEKLFF
TRBJ2-3 TRBV12-3/TRBV12-4 CASSTTSRGTDTQYF
TRBJ2-1 TRBV19 CASTWRGFGVSLSEQFF
TRBJ2-3 TRBV24-1 CATSDPLGLAGADTQYF
TRBJ2-7 TRBV28 CASSFPQGGSGEQYF
TRBJ1-6 TRBV7-9 CASTVTGADNSPLHF
TRBJ2-1 TRBV7-6 CASSPNKNSYNEQFF
TRBJ1-1 TRBV6-1 CASSELVSLNTEAFF
TRBJ2-7 TRBV4-1 CASSQGRGTYEQYF
TRBJ2-7 TRBV14 CASSQKGVEQYF
TRBJ2-2 TRBV11-3 CASSLAQGANTGELFF
TRBJ2-6 TRBV4-1 CASSQDNSGANVLTF
TRBJ2-3 TRBV14 CASSHFSGSSDTQYF
TRBJ2-1 TRBV5-1 CASSLTSGFSYNEQFF
TRBJ1-5 TRBV7-9 CASSFKAESNQPQHF
TRBJ1-4 TRBV5-4 CASSLAGQEEKLFF
TRBJ2-1 TRBV28 CASTPGLAGGGNEQFF
TRBJ2-3 TRBV28 CASTTSGRTDTQYF
TRBJ1-2 TRBV20-1 CSARDGANYGYTF
TRBJ1-5 TRBV4-1 CASSPEWNQPQHF
TRBJ2-3 TRBV20-1 CSARELGDLDTQYF
TRBJ2-3 TRBV7-2 CASSFLADTQYF
TRBJ2-1 TRBV12-3/TRBV12-4 CASSRDGSGRRNEQFF
TRBJ2-5 TRBV5-1 CASSPTGHQETQYF
TRBJ1-1 TRBV5-1 CASSWDGTAMNTEAFF
TRBJ2-1 TRBV4-1 CASSQVQRDYNEQFF
TRBJ2-5 TRBV20-1 CSASGREETQYF
TRBJ1-1 TRBV7-2 CASSPRQGNTEAFF
TRBJ2-7 TRBV20-1 CSAPGQLEQYF
TRBJ2-4 TRBV29-1 CSVEGGGENIQYF
TRBJ2-2 TRBV7-2 CASTQSPGGGGELFF
TRBJ2-7 TRBV13 CASSLAGRGSFQPRSYEQYF
TRBJ2-1 TRBV18 CASSPGGPHNEQFF
TRBJ1-1 TRBV29-1 CSVGGVHTEAFF
TRBJ2-5 TRBV20-1 CSARDHNYGISETQYF
TRBJ2-7 TRBV5-5 CASSTGTTLEQYF
TRBJ2-6 TRBV10-3 CAILGARANVLTF
TRBJ1-2 TRBV5-6 CASSLNTGFGYTF